One TCR beta chain is described in this entry. Its antigen is still unknown. There are no base qualities to consult, and no much larger clone falls within one base. TCRbeta CDR3 regions were amplified from genomic DNA using the immunoSEQ Assay, a bias-controlled multiplex PCR. The authors' analysis ran thus. The number of nucleated cells in each sample was estimated by amplification of reference gene primers within the assay. To quantify the absolute abundance of each unique TCRbeta CDR3 rearrangement, sequence reads were collapsed and filtered. For each sample, productive Simpson clonality was calculated by taking the square root of Simpson's diversity index across productive rearrangements. TCRdb provides this immuneACCESS table in a form limited to in-frame rearrangements. Some clones are lacking; in checked studies, under half of them reflect an unresolved V gene, and why the rest are absent is not known. D and trimming were read from the DNA, whereas the V and J calls and clone size are those reported in that table. The sample table holds about 290,000 clones, of which around four fifths were seen once. The ten biggest clones cover around 4.1% of the sample.

The germline V gene sets CDR1 to SGHVS and CDR2 to FQNEAQ. V is reduced by 2 bases and J by 5 bases, leaving a spacing of 21 bases between them. The CDR3 runs 17 residues from the cysteine to the phenylalanine. The DNA shown is the 51-base CDR3, in frame from base 1. This record comes from a study of blood T cell repertoires in COVID-19 (dated by TCRdb to 2020 to 2022). Context from the whole study: Samples covering the acute and convalescent phases of COVID-19 were provided by collaborators in the United States, Italy and Spain. The material from the prospective study consisted of cDNA or gDNA derived from T cells, B-cell-depleted T cells, or PBMCs. Deeply sampled blood TCRbeta repertoires from subjects exposed to, actively infected with, or recovered from COVID-19 were included in the dataset. The repertoires were released in a freely available public database meant as a resource for research on the immune response to SARS-CoV-2. Samples were obtained from the ongoing ImmuneRACE study (first 160 participants) and from some 1,200 subjects provided by 6 global collaborators. Sample metadata almost always included a de-identified subject ID, COVID-19 status, age in years and sex. Where available, HLA class I and class II types were obtained from metadata supplied by the sample provider rather than from assay-based typing. Overall study outcomes, separate from this receptor: The quantity of clinical and demographic metadata differed by source and by participant and was supplied without curation.

Collaborating institutions collected whole blood in K2EDTA tubes following their own protocols. Collaborator samples were shipped for TCRbeta analysis as frozen whole blood, isolated PBMCs, or DNA extracted from either sample type. The sequencing input was peripheral blood. The V and J genes are TRBV7-8 and TRBJ2-5; tentative D gene TRBD1, with 5 bases matching. This clonotype originated in a woman between 45 and 65 years old with active or convalescent COVID-19. DNA sequence: TGTGCCAGCAGCTTAAGTGCCGGACAAACCCTAGTGGAGACCCAGTACTTC. The encoded protein is CASSLSAGQTLVETQYF.